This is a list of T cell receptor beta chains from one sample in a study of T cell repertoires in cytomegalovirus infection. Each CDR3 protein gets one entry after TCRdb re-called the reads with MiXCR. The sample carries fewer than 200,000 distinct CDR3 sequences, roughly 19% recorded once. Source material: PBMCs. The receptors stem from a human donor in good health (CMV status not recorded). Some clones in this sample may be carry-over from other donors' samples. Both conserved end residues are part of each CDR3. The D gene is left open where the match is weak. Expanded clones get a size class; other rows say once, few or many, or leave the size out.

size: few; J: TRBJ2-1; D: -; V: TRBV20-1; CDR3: CSAPKGASSHEQFF; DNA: TGCAGTGCTCCGAAAGGGGCGTCGTCCCATGAGCAGTTCTTC
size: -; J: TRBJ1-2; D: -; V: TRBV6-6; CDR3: CASRTPGLEDYGYTF; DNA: TGTGCCAGCAGAACACCGGGACTCGAGGACTATGGCTACACCTTC
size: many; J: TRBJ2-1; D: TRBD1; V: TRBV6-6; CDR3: CASSPSTGGIYNEQFF; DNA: TGTGCCAGCAGTCCGTCCACAGGGGGCATCTACAATGAGCAGTTCTTC
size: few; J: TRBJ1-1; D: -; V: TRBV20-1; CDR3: CSARDLLNTEAFF; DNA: TGCAGTGCTAGAGATTTGCTGAACACTGAAGCTTTCTTT
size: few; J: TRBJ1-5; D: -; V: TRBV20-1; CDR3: CSAVDKRGNQPQHF; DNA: TGCAGTGCTGTGGACAAAAGGGGCAATCAGCCCCAGCATTTT
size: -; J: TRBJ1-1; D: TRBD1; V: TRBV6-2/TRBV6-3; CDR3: CASSYSIRGGTGLSEAFF; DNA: TGTGCCAGCAGTTACTCGATACGTGGTGGGACAGGGCTCTCTGAAGCTTTCTTT
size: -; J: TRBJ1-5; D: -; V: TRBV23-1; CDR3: CASSQGRGQGGNQPQHF; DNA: TGCGCCAGCAGTCAAGGTAGAGGGCAGGGCGGCAATCAGCCCCAGCATTTT
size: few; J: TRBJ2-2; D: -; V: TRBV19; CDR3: CASGSGELFF; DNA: TGTGCCAGCGGCAGCGGGGAGCTGTTTTTT
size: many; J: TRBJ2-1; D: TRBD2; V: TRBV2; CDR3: CASRWLAGGNNEQFF; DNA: TGTGCCAGCAGGTGGCTAGCGGGGGGGAACAATGAGCAGTTCTTC
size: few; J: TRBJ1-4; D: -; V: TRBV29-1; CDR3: CSGGETNEKLFF; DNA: TGCAGCGGGGGGGAGACTAATGAAAAACTGTTTTTT
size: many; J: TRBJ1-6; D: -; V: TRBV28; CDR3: CASSRPDRVNNSPLHF; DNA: TGTGCCAGCAGTCGTCCAGACAGAGTGAATAATTCACCCCTCCACTTT
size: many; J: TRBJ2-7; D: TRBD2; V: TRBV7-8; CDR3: CASSLVGSGRGEQYF; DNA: TGTGCCAGCAGCTTAGTAGGTAGCGGGAGAGGGGAGCAGTACTTC
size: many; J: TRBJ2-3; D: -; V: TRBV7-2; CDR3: CASGGSTDTQYF; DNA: TGTGCCAGCGGAGGGAGCACAGATACGCAGTATTTT
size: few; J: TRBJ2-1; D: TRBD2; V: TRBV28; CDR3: CASSPWTSGSGTYNEQFF; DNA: TGTGCCAGCAGTCCCTGGACTAGCGGGAGTGGGACCTACAATGAGCAGTTCTTC
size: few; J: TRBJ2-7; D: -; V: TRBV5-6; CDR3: CASSSWTGAFYYEQYF; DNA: TGTGCCAGCAGCTCCTGGACTGGGGCATTCTACTACGAGCAGTACTTC
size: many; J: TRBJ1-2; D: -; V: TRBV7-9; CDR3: CASIDPQGIDYGYTF; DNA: TGTGCCAGCATCGACCCACAGGGAATCGACTATGGCTACACCTTC
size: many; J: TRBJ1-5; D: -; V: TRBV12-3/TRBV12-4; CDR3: CASSLGWNQPQHF; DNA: TGTGCCAGCAGTTTGGGTTGGAATCAGCCCCAGCATTTT
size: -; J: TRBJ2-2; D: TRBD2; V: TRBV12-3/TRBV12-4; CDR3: CASTLGGAGELFF; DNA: TGTGCCAGCACCCTGGGGGGGGCCGGGGAGCTGTTTTTT
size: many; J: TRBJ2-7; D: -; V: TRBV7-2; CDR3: CASSQAGSSYEQYF; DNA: TGTGCCAGCAGCCAAGCGGGTAGCTCCTACGAGCAGTACTTC
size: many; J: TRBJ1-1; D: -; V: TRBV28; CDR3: CASRSSTGRDTEAFF; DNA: TGTGCCAGCAGATCCTCGACAGGCCGTGACACTGAAGCTTTCTTT
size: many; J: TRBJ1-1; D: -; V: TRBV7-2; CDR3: CASSLVRGATEAFF; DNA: TGTGCCAGCAGCTTAGTTAGGGGGGCCACTGAAGCTTTCTTT
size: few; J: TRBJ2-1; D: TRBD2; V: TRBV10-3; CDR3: CAISTSLAGNEQFF; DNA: TGTGCCATCAGCACCTCCCTAGCGGGAAATGAGCAGTTCTTC
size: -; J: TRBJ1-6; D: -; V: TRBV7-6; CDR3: CASSRDPLSPLHF; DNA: TGTGCCAGCAGCCGGGACCCCCTTAGCCCCCTCCACTTT
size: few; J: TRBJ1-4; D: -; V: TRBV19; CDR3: CASSIWTVATNEKLFF; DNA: TGTGCCAGTAGTATCTGGACAGTCGCAACTAATGAAAAACTGTTTTTT
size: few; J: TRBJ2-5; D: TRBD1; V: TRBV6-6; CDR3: CASTPDRGHDQETQYF; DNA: TGTGCCAGCACCCCGGACAGGGGGCATGACCAAGAGACCCAGTACTTC